The rows below give T cell receptor beta chains drawn from one sample of a study of blood T cell repertoires in COVID-19. Sequenced by immunoSEQ multiplex PCR; TCRdb stores in-frame clones only, minus some. The sample includes about 270,000 clones, about 89% of them seen just once. Sequencing used PBMCs or T cells enriched from blood (not recorded which). The receptor source for this set is a woman aged 18-29 years who had recovered from COVID-19. The CDR3 runs from the conserved cysteine through the conserved F or W. The D gene is left open where the match is weak. Only part of the rows carry a size: once, few, many, or a class if the clone is expanded.

V,size,J,D,DNA,CDR3
TRBV15,-,TRBJ1-5,-,TGTGCCACCGCAGACCGGGACACTAATAGCAATCAGCCCCAGCATTTT,CATADRDTNSNQPQHF
TRBV3-1/TRBV3-2,-,TRBJ2-3,TRBD2,TGTGCCAGCAGCCAAGCCACCGGGACTAGCGGGGCGAGAGATACGCAGTATTTT,CASSQATGTSGARDTQYF
TRBV10-2,-,TRBJ2-3,TRBD2,TGCGCCAGCAGGGTGACTAGCGGAAGCACAGATACGCAGTATTTT,CASRVTSGSTDTQYF
TRBV5-1,-,TRBJ1-3,TRBD1,TGCGCCAGCAGCGTAGGGGACAGGGGAATTTTTGGAAACACCATATATTTT,CASSVGDRGIFGNTIYF
TRBV27,-,TRBJ2-3,TRBD2,TGTGCCAGCTCGGGGGGAACCACAGATACGCAGTATTTT,CASSGGTTDTQYF
TRBV5-3,few,TRBJ2-2,TRBD1,TGTGCCAGAAGCACTCACAGGGGGACCGGGGAGCTGTTTTTT,CARSTHRGTGELFF
TRBV19,once,TRBJ2-7,-,TGTGCCAGTAGTCGGGACACTGACTACGAGCAGTACTTC,CASSRDTDYEQYF
TRBV27,-,TRBJ1-6,TRBD1,TGTGCCAGCAGTCCACAGGGGCTCTATAATTCACCCCTCCACTTT,CASSPQGLYNSPLHF
TRBV2,few,TRBJ1-6,-,TGTGCCAGCAGTGGGAAAGGGGCTCGGGATAATTCACCCCTCCACTTT,CASSGKGARDNSPLHF
TRBV20-1,-,TRBJ2-1,-,TGCAGTGCTGCTCACCGGGGTGAGCAGTTCTTC,CSAAHRGEQFF
TRBV19,-,TRBJ2-6,TRBD2,TGTGCCAGTAGTATCTTGAGCGGGGGGGTCTCTGGGGCCAACGTCCTGACTTTC,CASSILSGGVSGANVLTF
TRBV10-3,-,TRBJ2-2,-,TGTGCCATCAGTGTGACACAGGGTGGGGGCACCGGGGAGCTGTTTTTT,CAISVTQGGGTGELFF
TRBV29-1,-,TRBJ2-5,TRBD1,TGCAGCGTTGAAGAAGGGGGCCGACAAGAGACCCAGTACTTC,CSVEEGGRQETQYF
TRBV10-2,-,TRBJ1-2,TRBD1,TGCGCCAGCAGTGAGATCGTACAGGGGGACAACTATGGCTACACCTTC,CASSEIVQGDNYGYTF
TRBV3-1/TRBV3-2,-,TRBJ1-3,-,TGTGCCAGCAGCAAATTCACAGGTGGAAACACCATATATTTT,CASSKFTGGNTIYF
TRBV6-2/TRBV6-3,once,TRBJ2-1,TRBD1,TGTGCCAGCAGTTATCACTCCCTATCCCGGGACAGGGAGGACAATGAGCAGTTCTTC,CASSYHSLSRDREDNEQFF
TRBV2,-,TRBJ2-1,-,TGTGCCAGCATAACAGGGCGCGGGGAGCAGTTCTTC,CASITGRGEQFF
TRBV7-2,-,TRBJ2-5,-,TGTGCCAGCAGCCCAATCCAGGACGGGAAGGAGACCCAGTACTTC,CASSPIQDGKETQYF
TRBV29-1,-,TRBJ1-2,TRBD1,TGCAGCGCGGGACAGAACTATGGCTACACCTTC,CSAGQNYGYTF
TRBV7-9,-,TRBJ2-5,TRBD2,TGTGCCAGCAGCCCAAGTGTTGCGGGGGAGGCGCGGGAGACCCAGTACTTC,CASSPSVAGEARETQYF
TRBV30,-,TRBJ1-5,-,TGTGCCTGGAGTGTAACAGGGAGGGTGAGTCAGCCCCAGCATTTT,CAWSVTGRVSQPQHF
TRBV10-1,few,TRBJ2-6,TRBD1,TGCGCCAGCAGTCTACAGGGGACCGTAACCGTAAACAACGAGGTCCTGACTTTC,CASSLQGTVTVNNEVLTF
TRBV9,-,TRBJ1-4,TRBD1,TGTGCCAGCAGCGCCGAGGGAGGACAGGGGAATGAAAAACTGTTTTTT,CASSAEGGQGNEKLFF
TRBV7-2,-,TRBJ2-4,TRBD2,TGTGCCAGCAGCTTAGAAAGCGGGATTCAAAACATTCAGTACTTC,CASSLESGIQNIQYF
TRBV7-2,-,TRBJ1-1,TRBD1,TGTGCCAGCAGCCCAATACAGGGGGAGATGAGCACTGAAGCTTTCTTT,CASSPIQGEMSTEAFF
TRBV18,-,TRBJ2-4,-,TGTGCCAGCTCACCAACCCCCTCCCGAGGTAGTGGAGCCAAAAACATTCAGTACTTC,CASSPTPSRGSGAKNIQYF